The clone carrying this T cell receptor (beta chain) was seen many times. The target antigen is unknown. The sample belongs to a study of T cells after yellow fever vaccination. Overall study findings and caveats: Among all clonotypes, a small share was observed in both CD4 and CD8 compartments.

Deletions cut 6 bases from V and 3 bases from J, with 9 bases between. Germline CDR1 and CDR2: KGHSH and LQKENI. This CDR3 has 12 amino acids. TCRdb re-derived calls from the 5' RACE reads in MiXCR, one entry per CDR3 protein. The sample carries under 600,000 distinct CDR3 sequences, about 13% recorded once. The chain has TRBV18 and TRBJ2-7, with D perhaps TRBD2 (6 bases). The sequencing here drew on PBMCs, taken on the day of the yellow fever booster vaccination. The TCR sequence derives from a man younger than 45 who received the YFV17D yellow fever vaccine. The CDR3 protein is CASSYGSYEQYF. CDR3 bases: TGTGCCAGCTCCTACGGGAGCTACGAGCAGTACTTC.